This T cell receptor (beta chain) was sequenced for a study of blood T cell repertoires in COVID-19. About the research overall: Whether acute or convalescent, the COVID-19 samples came from the United States, Italy and Spain.

The Seattle site enrolled patients during active infection and followed them longitudinally. Per the study methods: Scientists estimated how many nucleated cells there were by amplifying reference gene primers. Profiled with immunoSEQ multiplex PCR; TCRdb holds only in-frame clones, not every one. That table supplies the V and J calls and clone size; D and trimming were determined from the DNA. This table holds 150,000 to 200,000 clones, around nine tenths found once. This clone has more than one count but fewer than ten. V lost 7 bases and J lost 5; bases outside the gene matches: 13. The CDR3 runs to 17 residues. Germline V gives CDR1 SEHNR, CDR2 FQNEAQ (reference sequence).

Sequencing was done on a sample of peripheral blood. This receptor was identified in a woman between 65 and 79 years old with COVID-19, enrolled during active disease. This chain links TRBV7-9 with TRBJ1-6; 8 bases agree with TRBD1. The CDR3 loop is CASTRFSGGRNNSPLHF. The CDR3 nucleotides read TGTGCCAGCACCCGATTTTCAGGGGGCAGGAATAATTCACCCCTCCACTTT. Looking up the rest from reference TRBV7-9 and TRBJ1-6 gives the full variable domain: DTGVSQNPRHKITKRGQNVTFRCDPISEHNRLYWYRQTLGQGPEFLTYFQNEAQLEKSRLLSDRFSAERPKGSFSTLEIQRTEQGDSAMYLCASTRFSGGRNNSPLHFGNGTRLTVT.